The 11 T cell receptor beta chains listed next were all sequenced from one sample in a study of CD8 T cells in Susac syndrome. RNA amounts of roughly 0.45 to 1 ug underwent reverse transcription with random hexamers. One entry per CDR3 protein, called by TCRdb with MiXCR from the immunoSEQ multiplex PCR reads. The sample yields some 160,000 distinct CDR3 sequences, 90% to 95% seen once. Sequenced sample: CD4+ T cells from PBMCs. These receptors were collected from a human donor with Susac syndrome.

This chain connects TRBV20-1 to TRBJ2-3, with 7 bases lining up with TRBD1. The CDR3 sequence is 15 residues long. CDR1 is DFQATT, CDR2 SNEGSKA, per germline (reference sequence). Trimming at V came to 0 bases and at J to 1 base, leaving 4 bases not matched to a gene. In nucleotides, the CDR3 is TGCAGTGCTAGAGATGGGACAGTCGGCACAGATACGCAGTATTTT. Translation: CSARDGTVGTDTQYF.

Concerning this clonotype: One end of the junction does not line up with germline, which may come from a read error. The chain has TRBV20-1 and TRBJ2-7; a possible D gene is TRBD2 (7 bases). The germline V gene encodes CDR1 DFQATT and CDR2 SNEGSKA (reference sequence). The CDR3 runs to 16 residues. CDR3 sequence reads: CSARSAGRGPSHEQYF. The DNA of the CDR3 is TGCAGTGCTAGATCCGCAGGGCGGGGGCCCTCCCACGAGCAGTACTTC.

The J gene is TRBJ2-1, the V gene TRBV29-1; maybe TRBD2 (5 bases). Germline CDR1 is SQVTM and CDR2 is ANQGSEA. The CDR3 is 13 residues long. V shed 3 bases and J shed 1 base, with 7 bases lying between them. The CDR3 DNA reads TGCAGCGTTGACGGGGTATCCTACAATGAGCAGTTCTTC. Translation: CSVDGVSYNEQFF.

This sequence joins TRBV18 and TRBJ2-2, with 9 nucleotides matching TRBD1. Losses at the gene ends were 3 bases for V and 2 bases for J; bases not matched to a gene: 4. The CDR3 loop spans 16 amino acids. Germline-derived CDR1 and CDR2 are KGHSH and LQKENI. The CDR3 bases are TGTGCCAGCTCACCGGGACAGGGAGGAAACACCGGGGAGCTGTTTTTT. Its protein product is CASSPGQGGNTGELFF.

The chain combines TRBV30 with TRBJ1-1, with a possible D match to TRBD1 (5 bases). This CDR3 has 11 residues. Germline V lookup: CDR1 GTSNPN, CDR2 SVGIG (reference sequence). The V gene lost 3 bases and the J gene lost 7 bases, with 9 bases spanning the gap. DNA for the CDR3: TGTGCCTGGAGCCTCCAGGGTGAAGCTTTCTTT. It specifies CAWSLQGEAFF.

This chain links TRBV6-5 with TRBJ2-4; D not certain. The CDR3 sequence is 13 residues long. The V and J ends lost 0 bases and 7 bases respectively, with 7 bases between them. In germline, CDR1 is MNHEY, CDR2 SVGAGI. The DNA of the CDR3 is TGTGCCAGCAGTTACTCCGCACGGAACATTCAGTACTTC. Translating it yields CASSYSARNIQYF.

The J gene is TRBJ2-1, the V gene TRBV7-9, with a weak D call TRBD2 (5 bases). Trimming cost V 1 base and J 4 bases, with 11 bases left between them. Germline V gene data show CDR1 as SEHNR and CDR2 as FQNEAQ (reference sequence). The CDR3 consists of 15 residues. The CDR3 loop reads CASSLGTAEYNEQFF. CDR3 nucleotides: TGTGCCAGCAGCTTAGGGACTGCCGAATACAATGAGCAGTTCTTC.

V and J are TRBV2 and TRBJ2-1; 7 bases are a match to TRBD1. Germline lookup yields CDR1 SNHLY and CDR2 FYNNEI. The CDR3 is made up of 13 amino acids. V dropped 8 bases and J dropped 4; count of bases not matched to a gene: 5. The CDR3 region has the DNA TGTGCCAGCGACCGGGACAGATACAATGAGCAGTTCTTC. Translating it yields CASDRDRYNEQFF.

The DNA of the CDR3 is TGTGCCAGCACTCTCTCGGGAGCCAAAAACATTCAGTACTTC. This codes for CASTLSGAKNIQYF. The V and J genes are TRBV12-3 or TRBV12-4 and TRBJ2-4, with D unresolved. The CDR3 runs to 14 residues. V was shortened by 7 bases and J by 0 bases, with 10 bases between the two germline ends.

The gene calls are TRBV7-9 and TRBJ1-4; 9 nucleotides match TRBD1. Looked up from germline, CDR1 is SEHNR and CDR2 is FQNEAQ (reference sequence). Trimming at V came to 3 bases and at J to 5 bases, leaving 10 bases not matched to a gene. The CDR3 sequence is 17 residues long. The CDR3 nucleotides read TGTGCCAGCAGCTTTATCCCGGGACAGGGCGAGAATGAAAAACTGTTTTTT. Protein: CASSFIPGQGENEKLFF.

The chain recombines TRBV29-1 with TRBJ1-3; D remains unclear. CDR1 and CDR2 from the germline V gene are SQVTM and ANQGSEA. The V end lost 7 bases, the J end lost 4 bases, and 17 bases lay between the germline ends. CDR3 size: 14 residues. The CDR3 nucleotides are TGCAGCGCGGTGACTCCCTCGGGAGGAAACACCATATATTTT. Amino acids: CSAVTPSGGNTIYF.